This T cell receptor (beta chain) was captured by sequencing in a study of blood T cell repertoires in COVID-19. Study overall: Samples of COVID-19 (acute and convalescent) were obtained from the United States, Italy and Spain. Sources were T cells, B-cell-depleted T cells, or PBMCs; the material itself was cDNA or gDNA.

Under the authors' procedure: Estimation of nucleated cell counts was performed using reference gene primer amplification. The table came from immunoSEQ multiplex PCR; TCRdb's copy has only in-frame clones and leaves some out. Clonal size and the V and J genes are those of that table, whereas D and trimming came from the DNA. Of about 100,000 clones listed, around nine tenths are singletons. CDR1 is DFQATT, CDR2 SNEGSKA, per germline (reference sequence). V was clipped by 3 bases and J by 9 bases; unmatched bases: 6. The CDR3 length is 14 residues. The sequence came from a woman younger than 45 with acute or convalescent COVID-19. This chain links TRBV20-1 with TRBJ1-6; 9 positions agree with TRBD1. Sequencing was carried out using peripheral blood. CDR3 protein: CSASDRGVSSPLHF. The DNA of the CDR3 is TGCAGTGCTAGTGACAGGGGGGTTAGTTCACCCCTCCACTTT.